The entry below describes one T cell receptor beta chain. Which antigen it targets is not known. Base qualities were left out, and no much larger clone turns up one base away. The data were taken from a study of OX40 agonist ivuxolimab in advanced cancers. In the study overall: The costimulatory receptor OX40 (CD134) was targeted by ivuxolimab, a fully human IgG2 agonistic monoclonal antibody. A male proportion of around 83% and a mean age of around 60 years, ranging from 23 to 79, were recorded for the dose-escalation cohort. Partial responses occurred in three dose-escalation patients: two with cutaneous melanoma and one with hepatocellular carcinoma. Prior anti-PD-1, anti-PD-L1 or anti-CTLA-4 therapy was permitted, and 30% to 50% of dose-escalation patients had received checkpoint inhibitors. Intravenous ivuxolimab was administered to patients every 2 weeks at six dose levels: 0.01, 0.1, 0.3, 1.5, 3 and 10 mg/kg. Among the approximately 50 dose-escalation patients, around 19 had hepatocellular carcinoma, approximately 15 melanoma, 9 renal cell carcinoma and 9 head and neck cancer. The paper reports the monotherapy dose-escalation portion (N of about 54 patients) of the phase I ivuxolimab trial. Peripheral TCRbeta sequencing was intended to test whether TCR sequence diversity was altered and clonal T-cell expansion was caused by ivuxolimab. The investigation overall reported the following: Low levels of normalized T-cell clonal expansion were also seen in some patients who did not respond. After ivuxolimab, more expanded clones were found on average in CD8+ T cells than in CD4+ T cells. Clonal expansion of both CD4+ and CD8+ blood T cells was observed from baseline to week 6 at doses 0.1 to 3.0 mg/kg. Which antigens the clonally expanded peripheral T cells were specific for was not determined. Partial responders in the 0.1-3.0 mg/kg groups had among the lowest normalized peripheral clonal expansion, especially among CD8+ T cells.

The trial excluded patients who had a history of autoimmune disease or were on systemic immunosuppression. Peripheral blood for TCR sequencing was collected from all dose cohorts at baseline, on cycle 4 day 1, and on cycle 7 day 1. Samples were obtained from an open-label, multicenter, first-in-human phase I dose-escalation trial of ivuxolimab. The trial enrolled adults with locally advanced or metastatic head and neck squamous cell, hepatocellular, melanoma or renal cell carcinoma. Before TCR sequencing, CD4+ T cells and CD8+ T cells from peripheral blood were sorted into separate populations. To sequence the TCRbeta CDR3 region, genomic DNA was isolated from the sorted cells. The immunoSEQ Assay was used to sequence the TCRbeta CDR3 regions. TCRdb retrieved this table from immuneACCESS and kept in-frame rearrangements only. Not all clones are present; in checked studies, unresolved V genes account for under half, and no reason is known for the remainder. The sample table shows under 95,000 clones, and approximately 85% are seen once. The ten largest clones represent 17% of the sample.

CDR1 and CDR2 (MDHEN, SYDVKM) derive from the germline V gene. Spanning cysteine to phenylalanine, the CDR3 consists of 11 amino acids. The retained sequence is limited to the CDR3, 33 bases, with the frame set at the first base. V is cut by 3 bases and J by 6 bases, and the space between the germline ends is 5 bases. This clonotype originated in an adult with an advanced solid tumor such as melanoma, head and neck, liver or kidney cancer. The V and J genes are TRBV28 and TRBJ1-2; the D gene is possibly TRBD1, with 5 bases matching. Sequences were derived from CD4+ or CD8+ T cells sorted from blood, sampled in a trial of the OX40 agonist ivuxolimab. This receptor has the CDR3 CASSFRDGYTF. The bases read TGTGCCAGCAGTTTCAGGGATGGCTACACCTTC.